The entry that follows covers one T cell receptor beta chain sequence. The data stem from a study of shared clonotypes between healthy human individuals. Genomic DNA from each subset was divided evenly over several immunoSEQ plates. Repertoires were generated with immunoSEQ multiplex PCR, while TCRdb's copy carries only in-frame clones and drops some. The sample lists about 1.5 million clones; around 98% were seen once. CDR3 length: 12 amino acids. In germline, CDR1 is SGHDT, CDR2 YYEEEE. With 4 bases removed from V and 1 base from J, the gap between germline ends came to 6 bases. The genes are TRBV5-6 and TRBJ2-7; D remains ambiguous. The sequencing input was naive CD4+ T cells sorted from blood. Subset here: CD45RA+ positively selected. This receptor was identified in a man aged 25-40 years in good health. The CDR3, as DNA: TGTGCCAGCAGCAAAACTTCCTACGAGCAGTACTTC. This translates into CASSKTSYEQYF.